These 10 T cell receptor beta chains came from one sample sequenced in a study of shared clonotypes between healthy human individuals. Some clones are missing from TCRdb's copy, which holds only in-frame ones; the method was immunoSEQ multiplex PCR. In the table there are millions of clones, under 95% of which are singletons. Terminally differentiated effector memory CD45RA+ cells were excluded from the naive CD8 cells, which were CD45RO-negative and positively selected for CCR7. Sequencing was carried out using naive CD8+ T cells from PBMCs. The receptors shown here come from a young man in good health. Some clones in this sample may be carry-over from other donors' samples.

This chain links TRBV4-3 with TRBJ2-1, with unresolved D. Germline CDR1 and CDR2: LGHNA and YSLEER. CDR3 length: 15 amino acids. Trimming cost V 5 bases and J 2 bases, with 13 bases left between them. CDR3 sequence: CASSADLPPYNEQFF. The CDR3 DNA reads TGCGCCAGCAGCGCCGACCTTCCCCCCTACAATGAGCAGTTCTTC.

The chain couples TRBV7-8 to TRBJ2-1; possible D gene TRBD2, 6 bases. In germline, CDR1 is SGHVS, CDR2 FQNEAQ. V was trimmed by 0 bases and J by 4 bases, leaving 19 bases between them. The CDR3 loop spans 18 amino acids. CDR3 DNA sequence: TGTGCCAGCAGCTTAGCGGGCCGTGGCGGGGTCTCTTACAATGAGCAGTTCTTC. This sequence encodes CASSLAGRGGVSYNEQFF.

The CDR3: CASSPSPGYSNQPQHF. The CDR3 region has the DNA TGTGCCAGCAGCCCCAGCCCGGGGTATAGCAATCAGCCCCAGCATTTT. The chain uses TRBV5-8 and TRBJ1-5; no firm D call. V was trimmed by 4 bases and J by 0 bases, leaving 14 bases between them. The length of the CDR3 is 16 residues. Germline loops: CDR1 SGHTS, CDR2 YDEGEE. The whole variable domain, filled in from reference TRBV5-8 and TRBJ1-5, reads EAGVTQSPTHLIKTRGQQATLRCSPISGHTSVYWYQQALGLGLQFLLWYDEGEERNRGNFPPRFSGRQFPNYSSELNVNALELEDSALYLCASSPSPGYSNQPQHFGDGTRLSIL.

J is TRBJ2-7 and V is TRBV28; D might be TRBD1 or TRBD2, each matching 6 bases. Germline CDR1 reads MDHEN; CDR2 reads SYDVKM. This CDR3 spans 14 amino acids. The V and J ends lost 3 bases and 2 bases respectively, with 11 bases between them. The CDR3 region is CASSFSGATYEQYF. CDR3 sequence (DNA): TGTGCCAGCAGTTTTTCGGGGGCTACCTACGAGCAGTACTTC.

This clone is a singleton in its sample. V and J are TRBV7-8 and TRBJ2-3; the match to TRBD2 covers 11 bases. Germline V lookup: CDR1 SGHVS, CDR2 FQNEAQ. CDR3 size: 17 residues. J gave up 4 bases and V 1 base, and 7 bases lay outside the gene matches. CDR3 DNA sequence: TGTGCCAGCAGCTTAGTGTCCCTAGCGGGAGGTGCAGATACGCAGTATTTT. Its protein product is CASSLVSLAGGADTQYF.

V usage is TRBV10-3 and J usage is TRBJ2-7; TRBD1 is a possible D gene (6 bases). V was pared by 3 bases and J by 6 bases, with 12 bases between. The germline gives CDR1 ENHRY, CDR2 SYGVKD. The CDR3 consists of 13 residues. The CDR3, as DNA: TGTGCCATCAGTGACCAACGACAGGCCGAGCAGTACTTC. Encoded protein: CAISDQRQAEQYF.

The chain links TRBV5-1 to TRBJ1-1; 8 bases are shared with TRBD1. The germline V gene encodes CDR1 SGHRS and CDR2 YFSETQ. J was trimmed by 5 bases and V by 0 bases; bases with no gene match: 9. CDR3 length: 16 amino acids. CDR3 DNA: TGCGCCAGCAGCTTGGCAGGGGGCGCAGCGGGGACTGAAGCTTTCTTT. It is translated as CASSLAGGAAGTEAFF.

The J gene is TRBJ1-3, the V gene TRBV2, with no clear D. The germline V gene has CDR1 SNHLY and CDR2 FYNNEI. Trimming removed 3 bases from V and 8 bases from J, with 8 bases in between. CDR3 length equals 12 residues. The CDR3 sequence: CASSDPLDTIYF. In DNA form, the CDR3 reads TGTGCCAGCAGTGATCCTCTGGACACCATATATTTT.

V is TRBV4-1 and J is TRBJ2-7, with D possibly matching TRBD1 (5 bases). V was shortened by 4 bases and J by 0 bases, with 10 bases between the two germline ends. From germline, CDR1 is MGHRA and CDR2 YSYEKL. The CDR3 consists of 14 residues. The CDR3 region has the DNA TGCGCCAGCAGCCTCCTGGGGCGCTCCTACGAGCAGTACTTC. Amino acid sequence: CASSLLGRSYEQYF.

The J gene is TRBJ1-4, the V gene TRBV6-5, with TRBD1 as a possible D gene (5 bases). The germline V and J ends were trimmed by 4 bases and 8 bases, with 11 bases remaining between them. This CDR3 is 13 amino acids long. Germline values: CDR1 MNHEY, CDR2 SVGAGI. The chain's CDR3 is CASSSRGDEKLFF. The CDR3 nucleotides are TGTGCCAGCAGTTCCCGCGGGGACGAAAAACTGTTTTTT.